This TCR beta chain was recorded in a study of human T cells and chemical hapten exposure (dated by TCRdb to the early 2020s). In the study overall: For sensitization, 2% DPC in acetone was applied to a 2 cm by 2 cm area of upper inner arm skin. Blood was sampled from patients pre-sensitization (week 0) and at 2, 6 and about 24 weeks after DPC sensitization. In alopecia patients, the study followed how the peripheral blood TCR repertoire changed in vivo over primary and secondary sensitization to diphenylcyclopropenone (DPC), a hapten. Alopecia areata with under or over 50% scalp involvement, alopecia totalis and alopecia universalis were represented in the patient cohort, which was mostly female. Throughout the approximately 25-week study period, patients were also given weekly therapeutic DPC doses on the scalp. Patch testing on the upper back used Finn chambers containing 0.01% DPC, with scoring done after 6 days according to International Contact Dermatitis Research Group standards. Libraries were pooled for sequencing, and per-sample TCR yields varied mainly because of small differences in library volumes within the pool. Roughly 30 alopecia patients gave blood for TCR sequencing at one to four time points (pre-sensitization, 2, 6 and 24 weeks).

What the research found in general, with its limitations: After repeated subsampling, the strength of the expansion versus patch-test correlation and the threshold at which it became significant changed. No change with DPC sensitization was found in the number of TCRs above 1 in 1000 frequency, and no evidence of global repertoire structure alterations was found. Compared with pre-sensitization or healthy control sets, expanded TCRs formed significantly more large CDR3 similarity clusters, which is consistent with antigen-driven responses. Because all patients had alopecia, a presumed autoimmune disease, the immune response of the patients might differ from that of healthy individuals. Patch test score correlated positively with the number of PT1 expanded TCRs, reaching significance at thresholds 8, 16 and 32 but not at 4.

In regard to this clonotype: The antigen it recognizes is unknown. The sample holds no much larger clone one base away, and base qualities are not on file.

Libraries were constructed by RACE. The reads were generated on a NextSeq 500. During library preparation, unique molecular identifiers were attached to individual cDNA molecules so that TCRs could be counted in a quantitative, reproducible way. Both TCR alpha and TCR beta chains were sequenced from each blood RNA sample. The paper's data handling went like this. Samples had a median of approximately 96,000 TCRs, with a range from about 20,000 to 690,600. The Decombinator software suite was used to annotate the V, J and CDR3 of the TCR reads. To make PS versus PT1 abundance plots, every sample was subsampled to the same number of TCRs (28,000). Expanded TCRs were defined as absent before sensitization and observed at least eight times at the 2-week time point. The public reads were run again by TCRdb, first through fastp at Q25 and then through MiXCR, and only productive beta chains were kept. Merged by CDR3 protein, the rows form single entries marked with the most common genes and DNA. Clone size and V and J calls follow TCRdb, not the original study. This sample gives 150,000 to 200,000 distinct CDR3 sequences in total; almost 30% of them show up just once. Less than 3.5% of the sample lies in the top ten.

Reading the label with the study, this specimen's time point is: pre-sensitization, week 0. Per the publication, the treatment or condition label means: therapeutic diphenylcyclopropenone sensitization with weekly scalp DPC. At every patch-test visit, the blood draw took place before the patch test was put on. Eligible patients were aged 18 to 70, diagnosed with alopecia, deemed suitable for DPC therapy, and excluded if pregnant. Total RNA was isolated from unfractionated whole blood collected in Tempus Blood RNA tubes. Material: whole blood, obtained in connection with sensitization to the hapten diphenylcyclopropenone (DPC). This receptor was taken from a woman aged 25-40 years with alopecia areata. Some clones in this sample may be carry-over from other donors' samples.

The CDR3 corresponds to CSAAGLDSDTQYF. The bases read TGCAGTGCTGCCGGACTAGATTCAGATACGCAGTATTTT. In this chain, TRBV20-1 is recombined with TRBJ2-3; 7 middle bases align to TRBD2. From the germline V gene (reference sequence), CDR1 is DFQATT and CDR2 is SNEGSKA. After removal of 5 bases from V and 4 bases from J, the junction retains 6 bases not matched to a gene. Taken from cysteine to phenylalanine, the CDR3 has 13 residues. Just CDR3 DNA is preserved here, 39 bases in frame from base 1.